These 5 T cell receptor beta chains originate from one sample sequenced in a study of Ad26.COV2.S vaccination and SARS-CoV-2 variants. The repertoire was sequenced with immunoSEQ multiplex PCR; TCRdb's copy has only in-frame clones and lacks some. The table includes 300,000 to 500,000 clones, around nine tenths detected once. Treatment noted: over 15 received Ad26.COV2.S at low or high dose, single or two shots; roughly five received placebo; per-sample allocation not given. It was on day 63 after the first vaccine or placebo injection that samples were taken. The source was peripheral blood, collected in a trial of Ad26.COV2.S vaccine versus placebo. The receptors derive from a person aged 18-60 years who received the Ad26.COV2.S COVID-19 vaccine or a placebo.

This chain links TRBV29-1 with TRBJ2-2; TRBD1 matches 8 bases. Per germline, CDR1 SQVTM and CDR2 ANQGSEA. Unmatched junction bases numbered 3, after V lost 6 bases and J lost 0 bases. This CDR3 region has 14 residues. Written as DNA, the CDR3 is TGCAGCGTCCTGGACAGGGCGAACACCGGGGAGCTGTTTTTT. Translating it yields CSVLDRANTGELFF.

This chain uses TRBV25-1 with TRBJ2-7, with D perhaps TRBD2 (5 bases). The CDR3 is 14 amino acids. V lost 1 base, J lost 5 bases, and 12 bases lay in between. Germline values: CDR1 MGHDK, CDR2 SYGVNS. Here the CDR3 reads CASSEFRGIHEQYF. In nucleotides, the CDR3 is TGTGCCAGCAGTGAATTTCGAGGGATCCACGAGCAGTACTTC.

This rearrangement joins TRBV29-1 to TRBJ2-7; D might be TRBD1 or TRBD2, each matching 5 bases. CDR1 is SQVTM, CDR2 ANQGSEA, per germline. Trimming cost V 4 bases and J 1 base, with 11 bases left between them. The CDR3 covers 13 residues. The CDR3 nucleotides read TGCAGCGTTGCACGGGACCTGTCCTACGAGCAGTACTTC. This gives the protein CSVARDLSYEQYF.

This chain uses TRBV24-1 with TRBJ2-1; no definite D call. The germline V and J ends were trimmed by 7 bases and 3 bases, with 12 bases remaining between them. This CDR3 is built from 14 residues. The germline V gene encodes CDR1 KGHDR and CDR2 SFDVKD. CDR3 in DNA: TGTGCCACCAGGAAAAGGCAGTACTACAATGAGCAGTTCTTC. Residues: CATRKRQYYNEQFF.

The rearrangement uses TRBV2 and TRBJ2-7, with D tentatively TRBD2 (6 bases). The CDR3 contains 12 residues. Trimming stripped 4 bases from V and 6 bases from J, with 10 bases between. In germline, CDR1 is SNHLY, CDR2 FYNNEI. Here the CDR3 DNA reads TGTGCCAGCAGTGGAGAGCGGGTCGAGCAGTACTTC. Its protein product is CASSGERVEQYF.